The 9 T cell receptor beta chains presented below share a single source sample, sequenced in a study of blood T cell repertoires in COVID-19. Assay used: immunoSEQ multiplex PCR; TCRdb lists only in-frame clones, some missing. This sample has around 45,000 clones, with around 80% found just once. Material for sequencing was peripheral blood. These receptors came from a woman aged 55-69 years with acute or convalescent COVID-19.

This clone was detected a few times. CDR3 amino acids: CASSTPRDSYPYNEQFF. In DNA form, the CDR3 reads TGTGCCAGCAGCACCCCCCGGGACAGCTATCCCTACAATGAGCAGTTCTTC. The rearrangement uses TRBV21-1 and TRBJ2-1; the table's D call, TRBD1, has no DNA check behind it. TRBV21-1 is a recognized pseudogene. CDR3 length equals 17 residues.

This rearrangement joins TRBV7-8 to TRBJ2-7, with 8 bases identical to TRBD1. With 5 bases clipped from V and 2 bases from J, the junction kept 2 bases outside the gene matches. This CDR3 has 13 residues. The germline V gene has CDR1 SGHVS and CDR2 FQNEAQ. DNA of the CDR3: TGTGCCAGCAGCCGACAGGGGACCTACGAGCAGTACTTC. It codes for CASSRQGTYEQYF.

The chain combines TRBV5-1 with TRBJ1-1; 8 bases are shared with TRBD1. CDR3 length equals 14 residues. With 4 bases clipped from V and 2 bases from J, the junction kept 4 bases outside the gene matches. Germline loops: CDR1 SGHRS, CDR2 YFSETQ. CDR3 in DNA: TGCGCCAGCAGCCTGACAGGGGAAAACACTGAAGCTTTCTTT. This codes for CASSLTGENTEAFF.

The V call is TRBV29-1, the J call TRBJ1-5; tentatively, D is TRBD1 (5 bases). CDR1 SQVTM and CDR2 ANQGSEA come from the germline V gene. V was trimmed by 8 bases and J by 2 bases, leaving 13 bases between them. The CDR3 length is 13 residues. CDR3 sequence: CSPEQGGNQPQHF. The CDR3, as DNA: TGCAGCCCGGAGCAGGGCGGCAATCAGCCCCAGCATTTT.

The chain recombines TRBV4-2 with TRBJ2-7; a possible D gene is TRBD2 (5 bases). The germline V gene has CDR1 LGHNA and CDR2 YNFKEQ. This CDR3 is 14 amino acids long. V was clipped by 0 bases and J by 5 bases, with 11 bases between them. The CDR3 spells CASSQELLDNEQYF. CDR3 nucleotides: TGTGCCAGCAGCCAAGAATTACTAGACAACGAGCAGTACTTC.

This rearrangement joins TRBV2 to TRBJ2-7, with 9 bases fitting TRBD2. With V trimmed by 9 bases and J by 4 bases, 13 bases remained unmatched. The CDR3 is 15 amino acids. CDR1 is SNHLY and CDR2 is FYNNEI in the germline V gene. The CDR3 reads CARSLSSGNHYEQYF. The CDR3 DNA follows: TGTGCCAGGAGTTTGTCTAGCGGGAACCATTACGAGCAGTACTTC.

This clone was seen many times. The chain carries TRBV7-9 and TRBJ1-1; no firm D call. The V gene lost 5 bases and the J gene lost 5 bases, with 9 bases spanning the gap. CDR3 size: 12 residues. The germline V gene has CDR1 SEHNR and CDR2 FQNEAQ (reference sequence). CDR3 region: CASSPPGTEAFF. CDR3 DNA sequence: TGTGCCAGCAGCCCCCCCGGTACTGAAGCTTTCTTT.

The gene calls are TRBV5-5 and TRBJ1-1; D is ambiguous. There are 13 residues in the CDR3. Germline V gene data show CDR1 as SGHKS and CDR2 as YYEKEE (reference sequence). Trimming removed 0 bases at V and 4 bases at J, with 7 bases between. For the CDR3, the DNA is TGTGCCAGCAGCTTGGGAGGGAGCACTGAAGCTTTCTTT. Amino acids: CASSLGGSTEAFF.

The chain employs TRBV7-2 and TRBJ2-2, with 7 bases aligning to TRBD2. Losses at the gene ends were 4 bases for V and 6 bases for J; bases not matched to a gene: 11. The length of the CDR3 is 16 residues. Germline assignment: CDR1 SGHTA and CDR2 FQGNSA. CDR3 sequence reads: CASSSGVGAGAGELFF. Written as DNA, the CDR3 is TGTGCCAGCAGCTCCGGTGTTGGGGCGGGAGCCGGGGAGCTGTTTTTT. The complete variable domain, with remaining parts taken from reference TRBV7-2 and TRBJ2-2, reads GAGVSQSPSNKVTEKGKDVELRCDPISGHTALYWYRQSLGQGLEFLIYFQGNSAPDKSGLPSDRFSAERTGGSVSTLTIQRTQQEDSAVYLCASSSGVGAGAGELFFGEGSRLTVL.